This T cell receptor beta chain was observed in a study of blood T cell repertoires in COVID-19. This clone showed up just once. All enrollees were roughly 18 to 90 years old and from roughly 26 US areas. The recovered donors of Cohort 3 showed two negative PCRs, clearance, or symptom resolution. The CDR3 is made up of 15 amino acids. In germline, CDR1 is SGHNT, CDR2 YYREEE (reference sequence). The V end was cut by 0 bases, the J end by 5 bases, with 15 bases between. Libraries were prepared by immunoSEQ multiplex PCR; TCRdb keeps only in-frame clonotypes and omits some of them. Seen here are around 280,000 clones, around nine tenths observed once, and the top ten hold approximately 5.7%.

The chain is built from TRBV5-4 and TRBJ2-7, with D maybe TRBD1 (5 bases). The TCR sequence derives from a woman in her forties who had recovered from COVID-19. Sequenced sample: PBMCs or T cells enriched from blood (not recorded which). The CDR3 DNA follows: TGTGCCAGCAGCTTGGCAGGGTCCCAGGTTAACGAGCAGTACTTC. This encodes CASSLAGSQVNEQYF.